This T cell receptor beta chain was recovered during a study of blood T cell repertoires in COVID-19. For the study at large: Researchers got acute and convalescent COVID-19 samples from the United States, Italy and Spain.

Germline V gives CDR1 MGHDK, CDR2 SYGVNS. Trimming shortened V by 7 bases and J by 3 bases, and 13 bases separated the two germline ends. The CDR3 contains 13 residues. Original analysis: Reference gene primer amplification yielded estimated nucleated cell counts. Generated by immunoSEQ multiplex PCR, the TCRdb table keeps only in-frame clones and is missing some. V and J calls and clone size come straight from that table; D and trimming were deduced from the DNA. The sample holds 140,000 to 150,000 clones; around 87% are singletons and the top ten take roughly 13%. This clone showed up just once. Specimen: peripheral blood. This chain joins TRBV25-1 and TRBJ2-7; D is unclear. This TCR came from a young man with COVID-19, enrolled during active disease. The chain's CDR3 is CASNPPASYEQYF. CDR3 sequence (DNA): TGTGCCAGCAACCCCCCTGCCAGCTACGAGCAGTACTTC.